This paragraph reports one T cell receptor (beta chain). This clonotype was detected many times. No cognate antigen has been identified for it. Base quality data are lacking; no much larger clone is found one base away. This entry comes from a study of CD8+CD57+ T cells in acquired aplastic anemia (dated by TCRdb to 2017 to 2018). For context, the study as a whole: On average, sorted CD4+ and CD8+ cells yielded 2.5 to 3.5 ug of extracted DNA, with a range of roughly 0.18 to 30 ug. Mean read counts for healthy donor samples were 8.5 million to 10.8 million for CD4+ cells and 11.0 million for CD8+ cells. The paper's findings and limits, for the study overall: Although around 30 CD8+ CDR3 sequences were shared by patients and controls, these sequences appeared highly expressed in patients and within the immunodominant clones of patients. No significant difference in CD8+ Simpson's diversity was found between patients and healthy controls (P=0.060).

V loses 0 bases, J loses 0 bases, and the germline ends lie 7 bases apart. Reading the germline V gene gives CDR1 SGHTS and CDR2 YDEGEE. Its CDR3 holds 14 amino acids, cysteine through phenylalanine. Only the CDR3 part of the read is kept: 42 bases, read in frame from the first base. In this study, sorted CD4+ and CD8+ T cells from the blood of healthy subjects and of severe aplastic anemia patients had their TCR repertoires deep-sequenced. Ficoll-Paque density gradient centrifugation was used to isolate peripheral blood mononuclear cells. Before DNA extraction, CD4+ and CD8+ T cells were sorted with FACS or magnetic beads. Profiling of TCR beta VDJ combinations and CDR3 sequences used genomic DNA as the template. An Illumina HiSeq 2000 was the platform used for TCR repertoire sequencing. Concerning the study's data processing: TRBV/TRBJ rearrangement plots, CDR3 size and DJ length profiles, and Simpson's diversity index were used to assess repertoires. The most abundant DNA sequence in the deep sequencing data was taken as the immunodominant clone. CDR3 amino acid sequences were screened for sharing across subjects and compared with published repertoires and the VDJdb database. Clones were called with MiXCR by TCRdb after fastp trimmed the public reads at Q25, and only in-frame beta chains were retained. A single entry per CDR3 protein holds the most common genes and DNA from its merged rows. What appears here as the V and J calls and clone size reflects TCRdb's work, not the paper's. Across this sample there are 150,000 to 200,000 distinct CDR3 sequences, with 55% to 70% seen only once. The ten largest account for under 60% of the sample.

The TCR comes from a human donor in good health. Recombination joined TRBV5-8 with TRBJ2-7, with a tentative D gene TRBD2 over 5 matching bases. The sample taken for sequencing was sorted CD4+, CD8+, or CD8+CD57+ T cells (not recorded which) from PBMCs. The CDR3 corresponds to CASSLDRDSYEQYF. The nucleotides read TGTGCCAGCAGCTTGGATCGGGACTCCTACGAGCAGTACTTC.